The present entry profiles one TCR beta chain with its context. What it binds is unknown. Gene names are the mouse ones. Described time point: mouse harvest day 7 after allogeneic transplant. Each mouse received 10^7 T-cell-depleted marrow cells plus 10^6 splenic CD5+ T cells by tail vein. B6 (H2b) cells into BALB/c (H2d) mice; tissues taken at day 7 or 14. These data belong to a study of tissue T cells after allogeneic stem cell transplantation. The repertoire was sequenced with immunoSEQ multiplex PCR; TCRdb's copy has only in-frame clones and lacks some. Altogether under 4,500 clones are present, around 64% being singletons, with the ten largest covering 29%. Findings and limits, study-wide: Anatomically similar tissues had similar TCR repertoires within each patient. Limitations included a small, clinically heterogeneous cohort and limited sampling depth. Blood and spleen captured only part of the tissue TCR repertoire.

What was sequenced was spleen. This clonotype was sampled from a female BALB/c mouse given C57BL/6 T cells with graft-versus-host disease after an allogeneic hematopoietic cell transplant.

This chain's CDR3 is CASSPLQGRTEVFF. The sequenced part of the CDR3 DNA is TGTGCAAGCAGCCCCCTGCAGGGGAGGACAGAAGTCTTC. This chain links TRBV16 with TRBJ1-1; a possible D gene is TRBD1 (6 bases). The read comes to an end 1 residue before the CDR3 does, leaving the germline J gene to fill in the end. The CDR3 is made up of 14 amino acids. The germline gives CDR1 SGHSA, CDR2 FRNQAP. V lost 5 bases, J lost 5 bases, and 15 bases lay in between. Full variable domain (remainder filled in from reference TRBV16 and TRBJ1-1): NAGVIQTPRHKVTGKGQEATLWCEPISGHSAVFWYRQTIVQGLEFLTYFRNQAPIDDSGMPKERFSAQMPNQSHSTLKIQSTQPQDSAVYLCASSPLQGRTEVFFGKGTRLTVV.